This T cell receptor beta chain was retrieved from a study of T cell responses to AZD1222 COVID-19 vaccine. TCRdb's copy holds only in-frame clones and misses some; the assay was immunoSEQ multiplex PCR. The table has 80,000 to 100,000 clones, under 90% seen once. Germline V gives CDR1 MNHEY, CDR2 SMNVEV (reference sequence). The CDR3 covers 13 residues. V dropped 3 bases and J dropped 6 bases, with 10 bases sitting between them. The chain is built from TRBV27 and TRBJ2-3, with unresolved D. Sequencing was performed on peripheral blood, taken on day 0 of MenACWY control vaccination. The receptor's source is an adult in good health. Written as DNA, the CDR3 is TGTGCCAGCAGTTTGAAAGCAATGGATACGCAGTATTTT. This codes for CASSLKAMDTQYF.